This T cell receptor beta chain was identified in a study of T cell responses to AZD1222 COVID-19 vaccine (dated by TCRdb to about 2021). With respect to the entire study: TCR sequencing covered more than 230 trial participants: 207 given two doses of AZD1222 and about 26 given two doses of MenACWY control vaccine. Enrollment into the trials was organized by age into subgroups of 18-55, 56-69 and 70-plus years, and those subgroups contained approximately 160, 26 and 62 TCR-sequenced participants, respectively. General conclusions and limits of the study: The vaccine-associated CD4 TCRs covered the entire spike protein, and the dominant responses fell in regions 160-218 and 743-854. Because no samples from the day 14 peak response were available, repertoires could be characterized only after the peak T cell response. Reportedly, close to half of the unique spike-specific TCRs recognized epitopes lying outside the regions that are mutated in the B.1.351 and B.1.1.7 variants. A significant rise in spike-specific TCR breadth and depth was observed after two AZD1222 doses relative to day 0 and relative to MenACWY recipients. Participants were mostly white British and included more females than males, and it was suggested by the authors that clonal diversity may have been underestimated. The 56-69-year group was small, and its depth increase did not reach significance, likely because of low power. Conclusions about previously exposed vaccinees are limited, since just five or six AZD1222 recipients were seropositive for SARS-CoV-2 at baseline.

Per the germline V gene, MNHEY is the CDR1 and SVGAGI is the CDR2. The CDR3 has 13 amino acids, counting the end cysteine and phenylalanine. Only the CDR3 part of the read is kept: 39 bases, read in frame from the first base. The junction carries 18 bases between V and J, which are trimmed by 8 bases and 8 bases respectively. In the paper's terms, the time point label means: about 28 days (+/-7) after the second vaccine dose. AZD1222 recipients given second doses at about 4 weeks or at about 12 weeks were pooled, since spike-specific TCR depth and breadth were not found to differ between the two schedules. Vaccinee samples came from UK trials COV001 and COV002, including a single-blind randomized controlled phase 2/3 trial of AZD1222 (ChAdOx1 nCoV-19) in healthy adults. Trial participant PBMC samples were collected at day 0 and day 28 after the second dose for TCRbeta chain sequencing. With regard to this clone: This receptor's antigen is unknown. No base-level quality is on record; no much larger clone is a single base apart.

The CDR3 regions of human TCRbeta chains were analyzed by immunosequencing. The study's own analysis went as follows. TCRs in the repertoires were matched against a reference library of SARS-CoV-2-specific TCRs that had been generated with the MIRA antigen-specificity platform. Breadth meant the fraction of unique TCRs that were SARS-CoV-2-associated, whereas depth meant the fraction of total T cells that were SARS-CoV-2-associated. Using the MIRA data, each spike-specific TCR was mapped to the spike region that the TCR reacts to and placed in a CD4 or CD8 class. Log10-transformed breadth and depth values were compared by one-way ANOVA with Sidak's multiple comparisons tests. TCRdb's version of the immuneACCESS table is confined to in-frame rearrangements and falls short of the full clone set. An unresolved V gene accounts for under half of the shortfall where checked; the remainder is of unknown origin. That table supplies the V and J calls and clone size; D and trimming were determined from the DNA. For this sample the table gives 150,000 to 200,000 clones, of which 94% were detected only once. The ten biggest clones cover approximately 5.5% of the sample.

This chain joins TRBV6-5 to TRBJ1-1, with TRBD1 perhaps the D gene, on 5 matching bases. Sequencing was performed on peripheral blood, taken 28 days after the second AZD1222 dose. The receptor was derived from an adult who received the AZD1222 COVID-19 vaccine. The CDR3 region has the sequence CASLKNSYREAFF. The nucleotide sequence is TGTGCCAGCTTAAAAAACTCGTACAGGGAAGCTTTCTTT.